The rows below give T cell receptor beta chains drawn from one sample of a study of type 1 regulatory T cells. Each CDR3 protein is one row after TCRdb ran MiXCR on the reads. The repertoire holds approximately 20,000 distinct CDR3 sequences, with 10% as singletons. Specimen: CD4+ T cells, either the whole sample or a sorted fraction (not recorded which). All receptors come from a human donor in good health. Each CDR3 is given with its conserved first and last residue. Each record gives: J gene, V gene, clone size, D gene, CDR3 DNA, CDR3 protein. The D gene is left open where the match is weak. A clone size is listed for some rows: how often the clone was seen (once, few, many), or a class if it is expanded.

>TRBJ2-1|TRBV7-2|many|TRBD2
TGTGCCAGCAGCCCTGGACTAGCGAAAAACAATGAGCAGTTCTTC
CASSPGLAKNNEQFF
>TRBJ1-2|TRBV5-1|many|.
TGCGCCAGCAGCAATGCCGGGGGTGGCTATGGCTACACCTTC
CASSNAGGGYGYTF
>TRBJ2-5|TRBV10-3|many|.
TGTGCCAGCACCGGGGAAGAGGAGACCCAGTACTTC
CASTGEEETQYF
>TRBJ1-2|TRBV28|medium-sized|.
TGTGCCAGCACCAACATATCCGGGGACTATGGCTACACCTTC
CASTNISGDYGYTF
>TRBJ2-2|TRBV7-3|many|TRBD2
TGTGCCAGCAGCCCCTCGACTAGCGGGAGTACCGGGGAGCTGTTTTTT
CASSPSTSGSTGELFF
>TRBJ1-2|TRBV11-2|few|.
TGTGCCAGCAGCCCAACGAGTTCCAACTATGGCTACACCTTC
CASSPTSSNYGYTF
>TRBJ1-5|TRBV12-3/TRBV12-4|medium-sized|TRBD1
TGTGCCAGCAGTCCCGGGACAGGGGGTTCCCCTCAGCCCCAGCATTTT
CASSPGTGGSPQPQHF
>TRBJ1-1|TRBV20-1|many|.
TGCAGTGCTAGAGCTGGGGGGGGGTTCGGCACTGAAGCTTTCTTT
CSARAGGGFGTEAFF
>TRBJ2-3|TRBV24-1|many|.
TGTGCCACCAGTTCGGCGGGCTATACGCAGTATTTT
CATSSAGYTQYF
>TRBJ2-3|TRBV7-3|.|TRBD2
TGTGCCAGCAGCCTCAGACTAGCGGGCACAGATACGCAGTATTTT
CASSLRLAGTDTQYF
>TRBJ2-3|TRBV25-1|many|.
TGTGCCAGCAGTCCCCCGGTAGGGGCCCTAGATACGCAGTATTTT
CASSPPVGALDTQYF
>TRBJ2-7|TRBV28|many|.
TGTGCCAGCAGTTTATTTAGGTCGGGGGGCCTTTTAGGGCAGTACTTC
CASSLFRSGGLLGQYF
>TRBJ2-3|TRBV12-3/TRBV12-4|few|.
TGTGCCAGCAGTGCGACAGGCCCCCAAGTCGATACGCAGTATTTT
CASSATGPQVDTQYF
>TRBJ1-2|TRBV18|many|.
TGTGCCAGCTCAGCCAGCGTCAACTATGGCTACACCTTC
CASSASVNYGYTF
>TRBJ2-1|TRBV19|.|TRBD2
TGTGCCAGTAGTCTAGCGGGAGGCCTCTACAATGAGCAGTTCTTC
CASSLAGGLYNEQFF
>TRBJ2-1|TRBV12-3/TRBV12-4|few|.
TGTGCCAGCAGACCGGGATCAGCGGTCGATGAGCAGTTCTTC
CASRPGSAVDEQFF
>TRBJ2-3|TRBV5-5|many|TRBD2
TGTGCCAGCAGCTTGGAGTTGGGACTAGCGGGCACAGATACGCAGTATTTT
CASSLELGLAGTDTQYF
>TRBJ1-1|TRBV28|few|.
TGTGCCAGCAGTTTTCCGGGGGCGCACACTGAAGCTTTCTTT
CASSFPGAHTEAFF
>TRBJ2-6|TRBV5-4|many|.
TGTGCCAGCTCCTGGGGTGGCGGAGGATCGGGGGCCAACGTCCTGACTTTC
CASSWGGGGSGANVLTF
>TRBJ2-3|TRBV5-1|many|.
TGCGCCAGCAGCTTGGACTTTTCGGGGATGAGCACAGATACGCAGTATTTT
CASSLDFSGMSTDTQYF
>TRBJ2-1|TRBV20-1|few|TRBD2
TGCAGTGCTAGTCCACCGAGCGGGAGGGCCTACAATGAGCAGTTCTTC
CSASPPSGRAYNEQFF
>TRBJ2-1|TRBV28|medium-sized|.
TGTGCCAGCAGTTTCCCAGCCGGGGTCAAGGAGCAGTTCTTC
CASSFPAGVKEQFF
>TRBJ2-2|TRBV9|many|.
TGTGCCAGCAGCGCCCGGGACACCTACACCGGGGAGCTGTTTTTT
CASSARDTYTGELFF
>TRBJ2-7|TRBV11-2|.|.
TGTGCCAGCAGCGTTTCCCGGAGCTCCTACGAGCAGTACTTC
CASSVSRSSYEQYF
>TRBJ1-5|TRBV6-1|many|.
TGTGCCAGCAGGTCTTTTAGGACAGATTACAATCAGCCCCAGCATTTT
CASRSFRTDYNQPQHF
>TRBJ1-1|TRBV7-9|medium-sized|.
TGTGCCAGCAGCCCCCGCCAAGGAATGAACACTGAAGCTTTCTTT
CASSPRQGMNTEAFF
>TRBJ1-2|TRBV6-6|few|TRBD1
TGTGCCAGCTGGAAGGGACAGGGAACAAACTATGGCTACACCTTC
CASWKGQGTNYGYTF
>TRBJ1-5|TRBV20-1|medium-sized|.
TGCAGTGCTAGTCTGGGAGGTCCGCAGCCCCAGCATTTT
CSASLGGPQPQHF
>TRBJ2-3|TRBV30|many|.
TGTGCCTGGAGTGTAAGCGGCGGTACGCAGTATTTT
CAWSVSGGTQYF
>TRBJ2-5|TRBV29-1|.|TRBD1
TGCAGCGTTGTGGGACAGGGGCAAGAGACCCAGTACTTC
CSVVGQGQETQYF
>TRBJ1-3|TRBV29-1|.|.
TGCAGCGTTACGGTCGGAAACACCATATATTTT
CSVTVGNTIYF
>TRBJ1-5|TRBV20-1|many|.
TGCAGTGCCCTACAGGGTAATCAGCCCCAGCATTTT
CSALQGNQPQHF
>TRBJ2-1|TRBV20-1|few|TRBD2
TGCAGTGCTGGACAGACCGGGACTAGGAGGACGAATGAGCAGTTCTTC
CSAGQTGTRRTNEQFF
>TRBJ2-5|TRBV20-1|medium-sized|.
TGCAGTGCTGGGGAACCCCGAATAGGGGAGACCCAGTACTTC
CSAGEPRIGETQYF
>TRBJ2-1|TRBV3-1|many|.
TGTGCCAGCAGCCAGAGTGTGGCGGTGGGTGAGCAGTTCTTC
CASSQSVAVGEQFF